This note documents a single T cell receptor (beta chain) sequence. This clone has just one count. Its target antigen remains unknown. Base quality data are lacking; no much larger clone is found one base away. Participants were included only if at least one PBMC sample before ART initiation and at least two post-ART samples were available. Every participant with HIV received treatment in the United States of America. Before DNA extraction, cryopreserved samples of roughly 0.85-11 million PBMC were thawed and then washed. At the time of the earliest PBMC sample, participants with HIV were aged between roughly 23 and 60 years. PBMC samples were contributed by each participant from 1-4 timepoints before ART initiation and 2-8 timepoints after ART initiation, with a median of 7 samples. Serial HIV viral load, CD4+ T-cell count, ART history and demographic data were obtained for every participant. Genomic DNA was extracted from unsorted PBMC with a Qiagen kit on a QIAcube, processed in batches of 12 samples.

The data are from a study of long-term antiretroviral therapy in people with HIV (dated by TCRdb to between 2021 and 2022). Turning to the overall study: The earliest samples were collected approximately a decade before the 2015 WHO recommendation for immediate ART, a period when ART was typically delayed until CD4 counts fell. No cross-contamination during QIAcube processing was shown when test extractions of a monoclonal T-cell line were performed alongside approximately 32 polyclonal samples. A retrospective serial study tested whether changes in peripheral blood TRB repertoire composition and diversity were associated with ART initiation and durable HIV suppression. A total of roughly 200 cryopreserved PBMC samples came from approximately 30 adults with confirmed HIV infection and were collected serially over a mean of roughly 6 years (range 1-12). Of the roughly 30 participants with HIV, 10 to 11 were female.

Study-wide conclusions, independent of this receptor: A significant increase in TRB diversity was found to be associated with ART initiation, although TRB diversity was observed to remain significantly below that of transplant donor controls even after long-term ART. Owing to limited PBMC availability, only the TCR beta chain was sequenced, without alpha chain pairing. Narrower CDR3 length ranges were observed in HIV repertoires than in controls, and an antigen-experienced repertoire with only a slight naive shift after ART was suggested by the network structure. Because pre-ART samples had limited cell numbers, profiling was done on unsorted PBMC rather than on sorted CD4+ and CD8+ T cells. The samples were dated from the mid-2000s to the late 2010s, and the ART regimens that were used may be less effective than current ART regimens. Expanded TRB clones identified before ART initiation dominated the repertoire at all time points, although this dominance fluctuated and declined in many PLHIV after ART. Inferences about post-ART repertoire changes are limited because no data were available on ART adherence, viral resistance or therapy changes.

Sequencing of the TRB variable region was done with the immunoSEQ hsTCRB v3.0 assay at survey level resolution. TRB sequencing targeted a depth of 40,000-50,000 T-cell genomes per sample. TRB libraries were pooled and sequenced on an Illumina MiSeq using a v3 150-cycle kit. From the authors' description of their analysis: Repertoire analysis was run in R within a reproducible Nextflow workflow that covered QC, data transformation and analysis. Custom analyses were implemented in LymphoSeq2, an R package for AIRR-Seq data exploration. A few samples yielding fewer than 5000 total TRB sequences were excluded, leaving more than 150 analyzed HIV repertoires. Among the approximately 190 retained HIV repertoires, under 65 were collected before ART initiation and approximately 130 after ART initiation. Repertoires were downsampled to 5000 TRB nucleotide sequences, with summary statistics averaged over 100 downsampling iterations. The analysis kept only TRB sequences whose CDR3 regions were at least seven amino acids long. A Shannon entropy-derived clonality score and the Gini coefficient were used to measure diversity. In the repertoire networks, any two of the top 5000 CDR3 amino acid sequences were linked whenever the two sequences differed by an edit distance of one. GLIPH2 predicted antigen specificity groups and MHC restriction for TRB CDR3 amino acid sequences. To flag known associations with CMV, EBV, HIV or tissue antigens, CDR3 amino acid sequences were compared against VDJdb and McPAS-TCR. Pre-ART, post-ART and control groups were compared with Wilcoxon signed-rank tests and Holm-Bonferroni correction. TCRdb holds this immuneACCESS table with in-frame rearrangements only. Some clones are missing; in checked studies, unresolved V genes explain under half, and the rest has no known cause. The DNA was the basis for D and trimming; V, J and clone size are from that table. The sample contains about 18,000 clones, approximately 78% of them found a single time. Jointly, the top ten make up roughly 18% of the sample.

The material was unsorted PBMCs, obtained 0.6 years after starting antiretroviral therapy. The clonotype originates from a woman younger than 30 with HIV.

CDR3 reads: CASSPHKTDTQYF. In nucleotide form, the sequence is TGTGCCAGCAGCCCCCACAAGACAGATACGCAGTATTTT. In this chain, TRBV9 is recombined with TRBJ2-3; no D gene can be assigned with confidence. The germline V gene specifies SGDLS as CDR1 and YYNGEE as CDR2. V gives up 4 bases and J gives up 3 bases, and the segment between their germline ends measures 9 bases. Taken from cysteine to phenylalanine, the CDR3 has 13 residues. Only the CDR3 part of the read is kept: 39 bases, read in frame from the first base.